The subject of this entry is one TCR beta chain. Its antigen is unknown. The entry originates in a study of cytomegalovirus exposure and HLA in healthy donors. Primers for the PCR totalled 60 Vbeta and 13 Jbeta. Authors' analysis steps: Around 9.9 million shared chains were among the approximately 76 million unique TCR beta chains that a later analysis counted. TCRdb's table, derived via immunoSEQ multiplex PCR, lists solely in-frame clones and lacks some. V, J and clone size reflect that table, while D and trimming were determined from the DNA. The profile covers more than 150,000 clones, with nearly 80% appearing a single time and about 14% taken by the ten largest. Study-level results: Most TCR sequences were seen very rarely across donors, but some public TCRs occurred in many. Presence/absence analyses assumed roughly uniform sequencing depth across donors.

CDR1 is SGHRS and CDR2 is YFSETQ in the germline V gene. This CDR3 contains 13 residues. The ends were cut back, 2 bases at V and 2 bases at J, with 8 bases in the middle. This receptor was taken from a man in his fifties or sixties in good health and CMV-seropositive. The sequencing input was PBMCs. J is TRBJ2-7 and V is TRBV5-1; a weak D match, TRBD1 (6 bases). This CDR3 reads CASSFEGAYEQYF. The CDR3 DNA reads TGCGCCAGCAGCTTTGAGGGGGCCTACGAGCAGTACTTC.